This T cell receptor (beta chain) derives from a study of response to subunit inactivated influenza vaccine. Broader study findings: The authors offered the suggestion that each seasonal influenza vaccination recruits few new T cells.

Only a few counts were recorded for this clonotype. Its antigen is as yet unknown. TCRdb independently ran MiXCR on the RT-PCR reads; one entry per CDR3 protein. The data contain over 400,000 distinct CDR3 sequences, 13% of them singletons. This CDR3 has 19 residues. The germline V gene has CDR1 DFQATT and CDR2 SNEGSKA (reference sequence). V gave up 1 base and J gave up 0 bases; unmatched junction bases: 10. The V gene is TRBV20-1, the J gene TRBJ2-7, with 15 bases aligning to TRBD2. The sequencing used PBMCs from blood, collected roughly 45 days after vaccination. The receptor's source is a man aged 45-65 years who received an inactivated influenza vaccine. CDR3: CSARGQPGLAGGLSYEQYF. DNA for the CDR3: TGCAGTGCTAGAGGGCAGCCGGGACTAGCGGGAGGCCTCTCCTACGAGCAGTACTTC.